The subject of this entry is one T cell receptor (beta chain). Antigen specificity is unknown. The entry originates in a study of human T cells and chemical hapten exposure. The study's findings and limits: Healthy individuals' immune responses may differ from those of donors, who had alopecia. Counts of TCRs expanded at PT1 correlated positively with patch test score.

The library put unique molecular identifiers onto individual cDNA molecules. Authors' processing steps: The number of TCRs in each sample had a median of approximately 95,000 and spanned roughly 23,224 to 700,000. TCRdb reanalysed the RACE reads using MiXCR and keeps one entry per CDR3 protein. V and J calls and clone size were set by TCRdb, not the authors. The table records 350,000 or so distinct CDR3 sequences, 6% to 8.5% of them present only once. Per the germline V gene, CDR1 is SQVTM and CDR2 is ANQGSEA. CDR3 length equals 15 residues. Time point here: patch test 1, 2 weeks after DPC sensitization. Stated treatment: therapeutic diphenylcyclopropenone sensitization with weekly scalp DPC.

The J gene is TRBJ1-5, the V gene TRBV29-1, with D maybe TRBD1 (5 bases). The sample consisted of whole blood, taken in connection with sensitization to the hapten diphenylcyclopropenone (DPC). The receptor was isolated from a woman aged 18-29 years with alopecia areata. Some clones in this sample may be carry-over from other donors' samples. CDR3 protein: CRVILAGRKNQPQHF. CDR3 DNA: TGCAGGGTTATCCTGGCAGGGCGGAAGAATCAGCCCCAGCATTTT.